This TCR beta chain is from a study of STAT5B mutations in CD4+ large granular lymphocyte leukemia. The data were produced by immunoSEQ multiplex PCR, yet TCRdb's version contains in-frame clones alone and is incomplete. The sample holds about 48,000 clones, under 80% seen once. The V end lost 1 base, the J end lost 5 bases, and 5 bases lay between the germline ends. This CDR3 has 12 amino acids. Germline V lookup: CDR1 LNHDA, CDR2 SQIVND (reference sequence). This receptor was taken from a human donor in good health. Material: CD4+ T cells from blood buffy coats. The chain is built from TRBV19 and TRBJ2-5; D is uncertain. CDR3 DNA: TGTGCCAGTAGTATAGCTGGGGAGACCCAGTACTTC. This encodes CASSIAGETQYF.